A single T cell receptor (beta chain) is shown here with its context. Its antigen remains unidentified. The entry originates in a study of Ad26.COV2.S vaccination and SARS-CoV-2 variants. Whole-study context: Donor joined the COV1001 Ad26.COV2.S trial arm. Once or twice, 56 days apart, Ad26.COV2.S was delivered intramuscularly.

Whole-study results and caveats: With respect to non-spike TCR breadth, vaccine and placebo recipients were similar.

Method: immunoSEQ multiplex PCR; TCRdb's copy keeps in-frame clones and lacks some. The data contain over 450,000 clones, 80% to 90% of them seen just once; the ten biggest clones take up 1.7%. The treatment denotes: some 20 received Ad26.COV2.S at low or high dose, single or two shots; a few received placebo; per-sample allocation not given. Day 63 after the first vaccine or placebo injection was the time point for sampling. The sequencing used peripheral blood, collected in a trial of Ad26.COV2.S vaccine versus placebo. The sequence was obtained from a person aged 18-65 years who received the Ad26.COV2.S COVID-19 vaccine or a placebo.

The CDR3 region has the DNA TGTGCCAGCAGTCCGCCCACTAGCGGGAGTTCGTCAGATACGCAGTATTTT. Residues: CASSPPTSGSSSDTQYF. V gene TRBV6-6 combines with J gene TRBJ2-3; 11 bases are shared with TRBD2. Germline V lookup: CDR1 MNHNY, CDR2 SVGAGI (reference sequence). Losses at the gene ends were 5 bases for V and 4 bases for J; bases not matched to a gene: 11. The CDR3 extends over 17 amino acids.